This entry is about one T cell receptor beta chain. Its antigen is not known. These data are taken from a study of T cell responses to AZD1222 COVID-19 vaccine. Overall study findings and caveats: Vaccine-associated CD4 TCRs ranged over spike, dominating at 160-218 and 743-854. Of the AZD1222 recipients, only 5 or 6 were seropositive at baseline. A mostly white British donor set with more females was recruited, and clonal diversity was possibly underestimated. Receipt of two AZD1222 doses was followed by a rise in Spike-specific TCR breadth and depth.

V lost 4 bases and J 5 bases, leaving 10 bases between the germline ends. The CDR3 runs 12 residues. The germline CDR1 and CDR2 sequences are SGDLS and YYNGEE. Generated by immunoSEQ multiplex PCR, the TCRdb table keeps only in-frame clones and is missing some. The repertoire includes approximately 120,000 clones, about nine tenths of them detected once, and roughly 4.5% sits in the top ten. The specimen was peripheral blood, collected on day 0 of AZD1222 vaccination. The genes are TRBV9 and TRBJ2-7; no firm D call. This TCR was recovered from an adult in good health. The CDR3 region is CASSSTQNEQYF. CDR3 nucleotides: TGTGCCAGCAGCTCTACCCAGAACGAGCAGTACTTC.